This T cell receptor beta chain was sequenced for a study of shared clonotypes between healthy human individuals. The germline CDR1 and CDR2 sequences are ENHRY and SYGVKD. CDR3 size: 11 residues. Trimming shortened V by 9 bases and J by 5 bases, and 10 bases separated the two germline ends. Under the authors' procedure: ImmunoSEQ output lacked quality scores and full-length reads, limiting matched filtering. The assay was immunoSEQ multiplex PCR, and TCRdb's table has in-frame clones only and misses some. Clone size and V and J calls were adopted from that table, with D and trimming inferred from the DNA. The sample lists 2 million to 2.5 million clones; just under 95% were seen once. As regards this clone: Its antigen is not known.

Study-wide findings and caveats: Non-shared clonotypes had lower generation probabilities than those shared by all four donors. Although depth was large, rarefaction showed that sequencing of the sorted subsets was incomplete.

Sequencing input: naive CD4+ T cells from PBMCs. Described subset: CD45RA+ positively selected. J is TRBJ1-2 and V is TRBV10-3; D remains unclear. The receptor was derived from a young man in good health. Some clones in this sample may be carry-over from other donors' samples. In DNA, the CDR3 is TGTGCCATGTCTCGCGGATATGGCTACACCTTC. Its translation: CAMSRGYGYTF.